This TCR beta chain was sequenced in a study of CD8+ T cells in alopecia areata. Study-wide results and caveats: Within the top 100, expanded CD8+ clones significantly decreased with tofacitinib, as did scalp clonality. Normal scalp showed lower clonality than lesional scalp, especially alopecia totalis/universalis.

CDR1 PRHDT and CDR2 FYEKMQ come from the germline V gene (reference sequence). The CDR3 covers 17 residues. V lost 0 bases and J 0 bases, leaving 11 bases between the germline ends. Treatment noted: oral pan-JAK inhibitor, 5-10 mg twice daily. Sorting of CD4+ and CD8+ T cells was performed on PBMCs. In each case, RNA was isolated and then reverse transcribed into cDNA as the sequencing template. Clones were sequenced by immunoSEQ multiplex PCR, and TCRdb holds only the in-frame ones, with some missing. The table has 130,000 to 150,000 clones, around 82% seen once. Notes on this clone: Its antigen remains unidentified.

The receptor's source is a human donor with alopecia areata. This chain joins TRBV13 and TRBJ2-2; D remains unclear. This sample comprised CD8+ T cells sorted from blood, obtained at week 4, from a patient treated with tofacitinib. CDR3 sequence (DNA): TGTGCCAGCAGCTTAGGGCAGGCAGTGACGAACACCGGGGAGCTGTTTTTT. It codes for CASSLGQAVTNTGELFF.